The sequence of this TCR beta chain was determined in a study of T cell responses to AZD1222 COVID-19 vaccine. This CDR3 is built from 14 residues. The germline gives CDR1 LNHDA, CDR2 SQIVND (reference sequence). V shed 4 bases, J shed 3 bases, and the junction held 5 bases outside the gene matches. Assay: immunoSEQ multiplex PCR; the TCRdb copy retains only in-frame clones and omits some. The sample shows 78,000 or so clones, 88% of them seen only once. The clonotype was recovered from an adult in good health. The rearrangement joins TRBV19 to TRBJ2-7; 8 nucleotides agree with TRBD1. This material consisted of peripheral blood, taken on day 0 of AZD1222 vaccination. Here the CDR3 DNA reads TGTGCCAGTAGTAGGACAGGGAAAAGCTACGAGCAGTACTTC. It encodes CASSRTGKSYEQYF.